The 27 T cell receptor beta chains listed next were all sequenced from one sample in a study of CD8 T cells in Susac syndrome. Reverse transcription of about 0.5 to 1 ug RNA used random hexamers. TCRdb processed the immunoSEQ multiplex PCR reads anew with MiXCR; each CDR3 protein has one entry. The sample contains about 200,000 distinct CDR3 sequences, nearly 97% of which appear only once. The source material was CD4+ T cells from PBMCs. All receptors come from a human donor with multiple sclerosis.

This rearrangement joins TRBV20-1 to TRBJ1-1, with D possibly TRBD1 on 5 matching bases. The germline V gene encodes CDR1 DFQATT and CDR2 SNEGSKA (reference sequence). The CDR3 is made up of 12 amino acids. CDR3 sequence: CRARVGDTEAFF. As DNA, the CDR3 is TGCAGAGCCAGGGTGGGGGACACTGAAGCTTTCTTT.

V and J are TRBV6-1 and TRBJ2-3; D unclear. V lost 11 bases to trimming and J lost 9 bases, with 18 bases between them. Germline V CDR1 and CDR2: MNHNS, SASEGT. The CDR3 runs 12 residues. CDR3 protein: CAGTQTTGTQYF. The CDR3 bases are TGTGCCGGCACCCAGACCACCGGGACGCAGTATTTT.

The CDR3 nucleotides are TGTGCCAGCAGCCATTTTGACAGGAACTACGAGCAGTACTTC. Amino acid sequence: CASSHFDRNYEQYF. V usage is TRBV16 and J usage is TRBJ2-7; the D gene is possibly TRBD1 (6 bases). CDR3 length: 14 residues. The ends were cut back, 3 bases at V and 3 bases at J, with 12 bases in the middle. Germline CDR1 and CDR2: KGHSY and FQNENV.

The chain uses TRBV10-3 and TRBJ2-1; 9 nucleotides match TRBD1. CDR3 length equals 14 residues. With 6 bases clipped from V and 4 bases from J, the junction kept 4 bases outside the gene matches. CDR1 ENHRY and CDR2 SYGVKD come from the germline V gene. CDR3 loop: CAISGTGTYNEQFF. CDR3 nucleotide sequence: TGTGCCATCAGCGGGACAGGGACATACAATGAGCAGTTCTTC.

J is TRBJ2-7 and V is TRBV5-4; TRBD1 aligns across 7 bases. V lost 4 bases and J lost 1; bases outside the gene matches: 5. Looked up from germline, CDR1 is SGHNT and CDR2 is YYREEE (reference sequence). This CDR3 has 14 residues. The CDR3 DNA follows: TGTGCCAGCAGCCGGGGACAGTTGTCCTACGAGCAGTACTTC. Translating it yields CASSRGQLSYEQYF.

J is TRBJ1-1 and V is TRBV29-1; D is ambiguous. Per germline, CDR1 SQVTM and CDR2 ANQGSEA. Trimming took 6 bases from V and 0 from J, leaving 5 bases between them. The CDR3 has 11 residues. DNA for the CDR3: TGCAGCGTCAGCATGAACACTGAAGCTTTCTTT. Protein product: CSVSMNTEAFF.

Here the CDR3 reads CSARDPRLGGLSYEQYF. As DNA, the CDR3 is TGCAGTGCTAGAGATCCACGCTTGGGGGGGCTCTCCTACGAGCAGTACTTC. The chain combines TRBV20-1 with TRBJ2-7; TRBD2 is a possible D gene (7 bases). This CDR3 comprises 17 residues. Germline-derived CDR1 and CDR2 are DFQATT and SNEGSKA (reference sequence). Trimming removed 0 bases at V and 0 bases at J, with 18 bases between.

This chain connects TRBV3-1 to TRBJ2-6, with D tentatively TRBD2 (5 bases). The CDR3 runs to 18 residues. Germline V gene lookup returns CDR1 LGHDT and CDR2 YNNKEL (reference sequence). V shed 6 bases and J shed 1 base, with 19 bases lying between them. DNA of the CDR3: TGTGCCAGCAGTTCCCGAATAAAGCCGGGGTCTGGGGCCAACGTCCTGACTTTC. Translating gives CASSSRIKPGSGANVLTF. The full variable domain, in which reference TRBV3-1 and TRBJ2-6 provide the parts outside the CDR3, is DTAVSQTPKYLVTQMGNDKSIKCEQNLGHDTMYWYKQDSKKFLKIMFSYNNKELIINETVPNRFSPKSPDKAHLNLHINSLELGDSAVYFCASSSRIKPGSGANVLTFGAGSRLTVL.

V is TRBV7-2 and J is TRBJ2-3; 7 bases are a match to TRBD2. The J segment lost 4 bases and the V segment lost 3 bases, leaving 7 bases of the junction unmatched. Germline V gene sequence: CDR1 SGHTA, CDR2 FQGNSA. This CDR3 spans 15 amino acids. The DNA of the CDR3 is TGTGCCAGCAGCTTGGCCTTGGGGGGGGCAGATACGCAGTATTTT. Translation gives CASSLALGGADTQYF. The entire variable domain, with the rest obtained from reference TRBV7-2 and TRBJ2-3, is as follows: GAGVSQSPSNKVTEKGKDVELRCDPISGHTALYWYRQSLGQGLEFLIYFQGNSAPDKSGLPSDRFSAERTGGSVSTLTIQRTQQEDSAVYLCASSLALGGADTQYFGPGTRLTVL.

The CDR3 DNA reads TGTGCCATCAGTGATCGCGACAATGAGCAGTTCTTC. Its protein product is CAISDRDNEQFF. The chain employs TRBV10-3 and TRBJ2-1; D gene uncertain. Germline V gives CDR1 ENHRY, CDR2 SYGVKD. V shed 3 bases and J shed 5 bases, with 5 bases lying between them. This CDR3 is 12 amino acids long.

The V call is TRBV12-3 or TRBV12-4, the J call TRBJ2-7; the D is unclear. The CDR3 covers 12 residues. V dropped 5 bases and J dropped 6 bases, with 11 bases sitting between them. The CDR3 loop reads CASSPASGEQYF. In DNA form, the CDR3 reads TGTGCCAGCAGTCCCGCCTCGGGCGAGCAGTACTTC.

The count of this clonotype is one. The J gene is TRBJ1-4, the V gene TRBV29-1; tentative D call: TRBD1 (6 bases). Germline CDR1 is SQVTM and CDR2 is ANQGSEA. Trimming cost V 7 bases and J 4 bases, with 10 bases left between them. CDR3 length: 12 residues. This chain's CDR3 is CSDRVRNEKLFF. The CDR3 nucleotides are TGCAGCGACAGGGTCCGTAATGAAAAACTGTTTTTT.

The chain couples TRBV20-1 to TRBJ2-7, with a possible D match to TRBD2 (5 bases). This CDR3 has 12 residues. Deletions cut 6 bases from V and 4 bases from J, with 13 bases between. Germline values: CDR1 DFQATT, CDR2 SNEGSKA (reference sequence). The CDR3 bases are TGCAGTGCCGCCGGGAACCGGTACGAGCAGTACTTC. Translation gives CSAAGNRYEQYF.

The CDR3: CASSAQVGGEQFF. In DNA form, the CDR3 reads TGTGCCAGCAGTGCACAAGTGGGTGGTGAGCAGTTCTTC. The V call is TRBV12-3 or TRBV12-4, the J call TRBJ2-1, with no clear D. CDR3 size: 13 residues. Trimming stripped 5 bases from V and 9 bases from J, with 14 bases between.

This clonotype has only one observation. The chain joins TRBV3-1 to TRBJ2-1, with a weak D call TRBD2 (7 bases). CDR3 size: 13 residues. Germline lookup yields CDR1 LGHDT and CDR2 YNNKEL (reference sequence). V shed 3 bases and J shed 12 bases, with 15 bases lying between them. The CDR3 DNA reads TGTGCCAGCAGCCACATAGGGGGGGGGTGGCAGTTCTTC. This codes for CASSHIGGGWQFF.

Written as DNA, the CDR3 is TGTGCCAGCAGCTTGGGGACAGCAGCCCTTGGGGTGACCCAGTACTTC. This encodes CASSLGTAALGVTQYF. The chain combines TRBV7-8 with TRBJ2-5, with TRBD1 identical over 7 bases. V dropped 3 bases and J dropped 7; count of bases not matched to a gene: 14. CDR1 is SGHVS and CDR2 is FQNEAQ in the germline V gene. CDR3 length: 16 residues. Using reference TRBV7-8 and TRBJ2-5 for the parts outside the CDR3, the full variable domain is GAGVSQSPRYKVAKRGQDVALRCDPISGHVSLFWYQQALGQGPEFLTYFQNEAQLDKSGLPSDRFFAERPEGSVSTLKIQRTQQEDSAVYLCASSLGTAALGVTQYFGPGTRLLVL.

The gene calls are TRBV30 and TRBJ1-4; D remains unclear. Germline values: CDR1 GTSNPN, CDR2 SVGIG (reference sequence). The V gene lost 0 bases and the J gene lost 3 bases, with 8 bases spanning the gap. The CDR3 is 14 residues long. The chain's CDR3 is CAWSVQQANEKLFF. The CDR3 DNA follows: TGTGCCTGGAGTGTACAACAAGCTAATGAAAAACTGTTTTTT.

This clonotype appeared a single time. This chain joins TRBV7-9 and TRBJ2-1; D is ambiguous. The CDR3 runs 13 residues. The V and J ends lost 3 bases and 8 bases respectively, with 11 bases between them. Germline V gene data show CDR1 as SEHNR and CDR2 as FQNEAQ (reference sequence). CDR3 protein: CASSFRPAYEQFF. DNA of the CDR3: TGTGCCAGCAGCTTTCGGCCCGCGTATGAGCAGTTCTTC.

The J gene is TRBJ1-1, the V gene TRBV20-1; D perhaps matches TRBD1 (5 bases). V lost 5 bases, J lost 3 bases, and 16 bases lay in between. Germline-derived CDR1 and CDR2 are DFQATT and SNEGSKA (reference sequence). This CDR3 comprises 14 residues. The CDR3 DNA reads TGCAGTGCTCGATGGCCAGGGTTGGACACTGAAGCTTTCTTT. This translates into CSARWPGLDTEAFF.

The genes are TRBV18 and TRBJ1-2; TRBD1 is a possible D gene (6 bases). The CDR3 loop spans 15 amino acids. Germline V CDR1 and CDR2: KGHSH, LQKENI. Trimming took 5 bases from V and 3 from J, leaving 16 bases between them. CDR3 protein: CASSAPGHTYYGYTF. For the CDR3, the DNA is TGTGCCAGCTCAGCTCCGGGACATACTTACTATGGCTACACCTTC.

V and J are TRBV2 and TRBJ2-7; maybe TRBD2 (7 bases). V lost 8 bases, J lost 3 bases, and 11 bases lay in between. The germline CDR1 and CDR2 sequences are SNHLY and FYNNEI. This CDR3 comprises 12 residues. In nucleotides, the CDR3 is TGTGCCAGCGGCGGGGGCCTCTACGAGCAGTACTTC. Encoded protein: CASGGGLYEQYF.

CDR3 sequence reads: CASSEAGTALGNIQYF. The CDR3 DNA reads TGTGCCAGCAGTGAAGCCGGGACCGCTCTAGGGAACATTCAGTACTTC. The J gene is TRBJ2-4, the V gene TRBV2; either TRBD1 or TRBD2 may fit D (5 bases each). The V and J ends lost 0 bases and 7 bases respectively, with 16 bases between them. The CDR3 spans 16 residues. Per germline, CDR1 SNHLY and CDR2 FYNNEI.

The chain has TRBV20-1 and TRBJ2-3, with D possibly TRBD2 on 5 matching bases. Germline CDR1 DFQATT, CDR2 SNEGSKA (reference sequence). V dropped 6 bases and J dropped 0 bases, with 10 bases sitting between them. The CDR3 totals 13 residues. CDR3 DNA sequence: TGCAGTGCATGGGCGGGTAGCACAGATACGCAGTATTTT. It translates to CSAWAGSTDTQYF.

The chain joins TRBV5-4 to TRBJ2-2, with TRBD1 identical over 7 bases. The CDR3 runs 15 residues. V lost 3 bases and J lost 7; bases outside the gene matches: 9. Germline assignment: CDR1 SGHNT and CDR2 YYREEE (reference sequence). The CDR3, as DNA: TGTGCCAGCAGCTCCCCGACAGGGTTCGACGGGGAGCTGTTTTTT. Translation: CASSSPTGFDGELFF.

The V and J genes are TRBV5-4 and TRBJ2-1, with 8 bases matching TRBD2. Germline CDR1 SGHNT, CDR2 YYREEE (reference sequence). J lost 7 bases, V lost 4 bases, and 10 bases had no gene match. CDR3 length equals 15 residues. The CDR3 here is CASSISGIASNEQFF. The CDR3 nucleotides read TGTGCCAGCAGCATTAGCGGGATAGCCAGTAATGAGCAGTTCTTC.

The chain links TRBV7-2 to TRBJ2-4; either TRBD1 or TRBD2 may supply D (5 bases each). Deletions cut 0 bases from V and 0 bases from J, with 9 bases between. The CDR3 length is 16 residues. Per germline, CDR1 SGHTA and CDR2 FQGNSA. CDR3 amino acids: CASSLAGTSAKNIQYF. The CDR3 nucleotides are TGTGCCAGCAGCTTAGCAGGGACGTCAGCCAAAAACATTCAGTACTTC. The variable domain in full, with the rest retrieved from reference TRBV7-2 and TRBJ2-4, is GAGVSQSPSNKVTEKGKDVELRCDPISGHTALYWYRQSLGQGLEFLIYFQGNSAPDKSGLPSDRFSAERTGGSVSTLTIQRTQQEDSAVYLCASSLAGTSAKNIQYFGAGTRLSVL.

This sequence joins TRBV5-1 and TRBJ2-1; 15 bases match TRBD2. The V and J ends lost 5 bases and 7 bases, in that order; junction bases with no gene match: 4. CDR1 and CDR2 (germline): SGHRS, YFSETQ. The CDR3 sequence is 15 residues long. This CDR3 reads CASSVGLAGGNEQFF. The CDR3 DNA reads as TGCGCCAGCAGTGTGGGACTAGCGGGGGGAAATGAGCAGTTCTTC.